This T cell receptor (beta chain) was profiled in a study of T cell changes during pregnancy in multiple sclerosis. Looked up from germline, CDR1 is GTSNPN and CDR2 is SVGIG (reference sequence). CDR3 length: 12 amino acids. Trimming pared 0 bases from V and 6 bases from J, leaving 8 bases between. The method was immunoSEQ multiplex PCR; TCRdb's version includes in-frame clones alone and lacks a portion of them. The profile shows tens of thousands of clones, approximately 90% of them singletons. The origin of this receptor is a female donor with multiple sclerosis, enrolled in a pregnancy study. The source was peripheral blood, collected in the third trimester of pregnancy. The rearrangement joins TRBV30 to TRBJ1-2, with D possibly matching TRBD1 (5 bases). Here the CDR3 reads CAWSVPRDGYTF. CDR3 sequence (DNA): TGTGCCTGGAGTGTACCCAGGGATGGCTACACCTTC.